This entry describes one T cell receptor (beta chain). One end of the junction does not line up with germline, which may come from a read error. Time point of the sample: patch test 1, 2 weeks after DPC sensitization. Stated treatment: therapeutic diphenylcyclopropenone sensitization with weekly scalp DPC. Blood sampling preceded each patch test application. The entry originates in a study of human T cells and chemical hapten exposure. Via MiXCR, TCRdb re-called the RACE reads, giving one row per CDR3 protein. The data contain about 120,000 distinct CDR3 sequences, about an eighth of them seen just once; the ten biggest clones take up around 1.4%. CDR3 length equals 14 residues. Germline CDR1 SGHNT, CDR2 YYREEE (reference sequence).

The sequence was obtained from a woman aged 45-60 years with alopecia areata. Some clones in this sample may be carry-over from other donors' samples. The V gene is TRBV5-4, the J gene TRBJ2-3, with TRBD2 matching over 11 bases. The sequenced sample was whole blood, obtained in connection with sensitization to the hapten diphenylcyclopropenone (DPC). Here the CDR3 reads CARSQGLAADTQYF. CDR3 sequence (DNA): TGTGCCCGCAGCCAGGGACTAGCGGCAGATACGCAGTATTTT.